Shown below are 28 T cell receptor beta chains from a single sample sequenced in a study of blood T cell repertoires in COVID-19. Here immunoSEQ multiplex PCR was the method, and the copy in TCRdb shows in-frame clones only, minus some. Among around 150,000 clones listed, around nine tenths were seen once. The material sequenced was peripheral blood. These TCRs come from a woman between 70 and 85 years old with COVID-19, enrolled during active disease.

This clone has only one observation. V is TRBV9 and J is TRBJ2-3; tentatively, D is TRBD2 (6 bases). The CDR3 loop spans 17 amino acids. V lost 3 bases and J 5 bases, leaving 22 bases between the germline ends. Germline loops: CDR1 SGDLS, CDR2 YYNGEE. The CDR3 DNA reads as TGTGCCAGCAGCGCAAACCCCGGGGGACCAGGTATAGATACGCAGTATTTT. Encoded protein: CASSANPGGPGIDTQYF.

The chain links TRBV3-1 (or the pseudogene TRBV3-2) to TRBJ2-1; tentatively, D is TRBD1 (8 bases). The CDR3 has 14 residues. Germline V gives CDR1 LGHDT, CDR2 YNNKEL (reference sequence). V shed 4 bases and J shed 7 bases, with 14 bases lying between them. This CDR3 is CASSLVQGGNEQFF. As DNA, the CDR3 is TGTGCCAGCAGCCTTGTACAGGGGGGGAATGAGCAGTTCTTC.

CDR3 DNA sequence: TGTGCCAGCAGCTTACCAAGACTCAGGAGGGACACCGGGGAGCTGTTTTTT. Amino acids: CASSLPRLRRDTGELFF. This sequence joins TRBV7-2 and TRBJ2-2; D may be TRBD2 (6 bases). The CDR3 spans 17 residues. The V gene's germline CDR1 is SGHTA and CDR2 FQGNSA. The V end lost 2 bases, the J end lost 3 bases, and 16 bases lay between the germline ends.

The gene calls are TRBV7-9 and TRBJ1-1; TRBD1 matches at 12 bases. This CDR3 has 15 amino acids. Germline V gene data show CDR1 as SEHNR and CDR2 as FQNEAQ (reference sequence). The V gene end was trimmed by 0 bases and the J gene end by 10 bases; junction bases not matched to a gene: 6. The CDR3 nucleotides are TGTGCCAGCAGCTTAGCCCAGGGACAGGGGGCTTCAGCTTTCTTT. This translates into CASSLAQGQGASAFF.

The chain couples TRBV5-1 to TRBJ2-4, with 7 bases identical to TRBD1. The CDR3 has 13 residues. Germline V gene data show CDR1 as SGHRS and CDR2 as YFSETQ. V lost 3 bases and J lost 6; bases outside the gene matches: 3. Here the CDR3 reads CASSSNRGNIQYF. CDR3 sequence (DNA): TGCGCCAGCAGCTCTAACAGGGGAAACATTCAGTACTTC.

This chain connects TRBV5-8 to TRBJ1-1, with 12 bases that match TRBD1. V lost 2 bases to trimming and J lost 4 bases; unmatched junction nucleotides: 6. Per germline, CDR1 SGHTS and CDR2 YDEGEE. CDR3 length equals 16 residues. CDR3 in DNA: TGTGCCAGCAGCTTCCGGGACAGGGGGCGCTCCACTGAAGCTTTCTTT. Protein sequence: CASSFRDRGRSTEAFF.

The rearrangement uses TRBV7-6 and TRBJ2-5, with TRBD1 matching 8 bases. This CDR3 has 15 residues. The V gene's germline CDR1 is SGHVS and CDR2 FNYEAQ. V lost 5 bases and J lost 4; bases outside the gene matches: 9. CDR3 in amino acids: CASSHGQGWGETQYF. The CDR3 bases are TGTGCCAGCAGCCATGGACAGGGTTGGGGAGAGACCCAGTACTTC. Complete variable domain (other parts from reference TRBV7-6 and TRBJ2-5): GAGVSQSPRYKVTKRGQDVALRCDPISGHVSLYWYRQALGQGPEFLTYFNYEAQQDKSGLPNDRFSAERPEGSISTLTIQRTEQRDSAMYRCASSHGQGWGETQYFGPGTRLLVL.

The chain is built from TRBV19 and TRBJ1-5, with a possible D match to TRBD1 (5 bases). CDR3 length: 15 amino acids. CDR1 is LNHDA and CDR2 is SQIVND in the germline V gene (reference sequence). The V and J ends lost 7 bases and 2 bases respectively, with 15 bases between them. CDR3 region: CASTKQGEGNQPQHF. The CDR3 nucleotides read TGTGCCAGTACCAAGCAGGGTGAGGGCAATCAGCCCCAGCATTTT.

This clone was recorded a few times. The chain is built from TRBV3-1 (or the pseudogene TRBV3-2) and TRBJ1-1; tentatively, D is TRBD1 (6 bases). Germline CDR1 and CDR2: LGHDT and YNNKEL (reference sequence). The CDR3 has 14 residues. Trimming removed 3 bases from V and 1 base from J, with 9 bases in between. The CDR3: CASSQWGQNTEAFF. CDR3 DNA: TGTGCCAGCAGCCAGTGGGGACAGAACACTGAAGCTTTCTTT.

The chain employs TRBV19 and TRBJ1-5; 10 bases line up with TRBD1. The CDR3 runs to 15 residues. Germline V gene data show CDR1 as LNHDA and CDR2 as SQIVND (reference sequence). Trimming took 7 bases from V and 6 from J; bases not matched to a gene: 9. CDR3 region: CASNQRQGASQPQHF. As DNA, the CDR3 is TGTGCCAGTAACCAAAGACAGGGGGCGAGTCAGCCCCAGCATTTT.

This chain uses TRBV7-2 with TRBJ2-4; 11 bases fit TRBD2. Germline trimming cut 6 bases from V and 4 bases from J; bases unmatched to any gene: 5. Germline values: CDR1 SGHTA, CDR2 FQGNSA. This CDR3 has 15 residues. CDR3 nucleotides: TGTGCCAGCAGAGTTAGCGGGGGGGTAAAAAACATTCAGTACTTC. It is translated as CASRVSGGVKNIQYF.

The chain couples TRBV5-6 to TRBJ1-5, with 11 positions matching TRBD1. The CDR3 is 17 amino acids. Losses at the gene ends were 4 bases for V and 0 bases for J; bases not matched to a gene: 6. The V gene's germline CDR1 is SGHDT and CDR2 YYEEEE. CDR3 in DNA: TGTGCCAGCAGCCGGCGGACAGGGGGCCTTAGCAATCAGCCCCAGCATTTT. Its protein product is CASSRRTGGLSNQPQHF.

V gene TRBV28 combines with J gene TRBJ1-1, with D perhaps matching TRBD1 (6 bases). This CDR3 comprises 14 residues. The germline gives CDR1 MDHEN, CDR2 SYDVKM. Trimming pared 6 bases from V and 4 bases from J, leaving 15 bases between. This CDR3 reads CASRPPGESTEAFF. The CDR3 nucleotides are TGTGCCAGCAGACCGCCAGGGGAGAGCACTGAAGCTTTCTTT.

This chain connects TRBV28 to TRBJ1-1; 7 bases map to TRBD1. The CDR3 sequence is 16 residues long. V was clipped by 5 bases and J by 0 bases; unmatched bases: 9. Per germline, CDR1 MDHEN and CDR2 SYDVKM. The CDR3 region has the DNA TGTGCCAGCAGTGCGACAGGGAAATCAATGAACACTGAAGCTTTCTTT. Translation: CASSATGKSMNTEAFF.

The CDR3 region is CASSAGTPLQETQYF. The CDR3 coding sequence is TGTGCCAGCAGTGCCGGGACTCCCTTACAAGAGACCCAGTACTTC. This rearrangement joins TRBV2 to TRBJ2-5; a weak D match, TRBD2 (6 bases). Trimming shortened V by 4 bases and J by 2 bases, and 14 bases separated the two germline ends. CDR1 and CDR2 from the germline V gene are SNHLY and FYNNEI. The CDR3 runs to 15 residues.

This chain joins TRBV6-6 and TRBJ1-6, with no clear D. The CDR3 is made up of 14 amino acids. CDR1 and CDR2 from the germline V gene are MNHNY and SVGAGI (reference sequence). The ends were cut back, 4 bases at V and 2 bases at J, with 6 bases in the middle. The CDR3 loop reads CASSSGAYNSPLHF. The CDR3 bases are TGTGCCAGCAGTTCAGGCGCCTATAATTCACCCCTCCACTTT.

This clone was detected only a few times. V and J are TRBV2 and TRBJ2-1; D unresolved. The CDR3 is 14 residues long. Deletions cut 4 bases from V and 2 bases from J, with 9 bases between. Germline lookup yields CDR1 SNHLY and CDR2 FYNNEI. The CDR3 here is CASSGGLTYNEQFF. The CDR3 DNA is TGTGCCAGCAGTGGAGGATTAACCTACAATGAGCAGTTCTTC. The whole variable domain, remainder taken from reference TRBV2 and TRBJ2-1, is EPEVTQTPSHQVTQMGQEVILRCVPISNHLYFYWYRQILGQKVEFLVSFYNNEISEKSEIFDDQFSVERPDGSNFTLKIRSTKLEDSAMYFCASSGGLTYNEQFFGPGTRLTVL.

The chain couples TRBV29-1 to TRBJ2-1, with 9 bases lining up with TRBD1. CDR1 and CDR2 from the germline V gene are SQVTM and ANQGSEA. CDR3 length: 14 residues. J lost 3 bases, V lost 5 bases, and 5 bases had no gene match. The CDR3 reads CSVRDRVVYNEQFF. DNA of the CDR3: TGCAGCGTTCGGGACAGGGTCGTCTACAATGAGCAGTTCTTC.

This chain links TRBV3-1 (or the pseudogene TRBV3-2) with TRBJ1-1; D call uncertain. V was cut by 4 bases and J by 3 bases, with 18 bases left in between. The CDR3 spans 16 residues. In germline, CDR1 is LGHDT, CDR2 YNNKEL (reference sequence). DNA of the CDR3: TGTGCCAGCAGCCCTTCGAGCGGGTTTAGGGACACTGAAGCTTTCTTT. Protein sequence: CASSPSSGFRDTEAFF.

With regard to this clone: The same CDR3 arises from other DNA sequences in this sample as well. V is TRBV3-1 (or the pseudogene TRBV3-2) and J is TRBJ1-5; possibly TRBD1 for D (5 bases). V lost 1 base and J lost 4, with 8 bases in between. Germline loops: CDR1 LGHDT, CDR2 YNNKEL (reference sequence). CDR3 size: 14 residues. Here the CDR3 DNA reads TGTGCCAGCAGCCAAGTCGGGGGAAATCAGCCCCAGCATTTT. This sequence encodes CASSQVGGNQPQHF.

The chain employs TRBV27 and TRBJ1-5; D gene unclear. The V end lost 1 base, the J end lost 6 bases, and 7 bases lay between the germline ends. Germline V gives CDR1 MNHEY, CDR2 SMNVEV (reference sequence). The CDR3 extends over 13 amino acids. CDR3 nucleotide sequence: TGTGCCAGCAGTTTATTCTTGAGTCAGCCCCAGCATTTT. It specifies CASSLFLSQPQHF.

The gene calls are TRBV28 and TRBJ1-5; D is ambiguous. Trimming removed 6 bases at V and 0 bases at J, with 6 bases between. Germline-derived CDR1 and CDR2 are MDHEN and SYDVKM. This CDR3 is 13 amino acids long. The CDR3 DNA reads as TGTGCCAGCAGCCTCTATAGCAATCAGCCCCAGCATTTT. This gives the protein CASSLYSNQPQHF.

J is TRBJ1-1 and V is TRBV29-1; D is undetermined. V was pared by 5 bases and J by 0 bases, with 16 bases between. Per germline, CDR1 SQVTM and CDR2 ANQGSEA. CDR3 length: 15 amino acids. CDR3 region: CSVSGLPWLNTEAFF. CDR3 DNA: TGCAGCGTTTCCGGACTCCCTTGGCTGAACACTGAAGCTTTCTTT.

This chain links TRBV3-1 (or the pseudogene TRBV3-2) with TRBJ2-3, with D possibly being TRBD2 (5 bases). CDR3 length: 15 amino acids. CDR1 is LGHDT and CDR2 is YNNKEL in the germline V gene (reference sequence). V shed 4 bases and J shed 0 bases, with 11 bases lying between them. CDR3 loop: CASSPFEGSTDTQYF. The CDR3 region has the DNA TGTGCCAGCAGCCCCTTCGAGGGAAGCACAGATACGCAGTATTTT.

This clone was counted once. This chain links TRBV3-1 (or the pseudogene TRBV3-2) with TRBJ1-2; tentatively, D is TRBD1 (6 bases). Trimming removed 3 bases at V and 8 bases at J, with 16 bases between. The CDR3 is 14 residues long. Looked up from germline, CDR1 is LGHDT and CDR2 is YNNKEL (reference sequence). The CDR3 coding sequence is TGTGCCAGCAGCCATGGGCCGGGGGGGCTCGGCTACACCTTC. It codes for CASSHGPGGLGYTF.

This chain connects TRBV29-1 to TRBJ1-2; 11 bases match TRBD1. Trimming cost V 6 bases and J 8 bases; bases outside gene matches: 5. CDR1 is SQVTM, CDR2 ANQGSEA, per germline. This CDR3 contains 12 residues. The CDR3 here is CSVGRTGGGYTF. The CDR3 coding sequence is TGCAGCGTGGGGCGGACAGGGGGCGGCTACACCTTC.

The V and J genes are TRBV11-1 and TRBJ1-1, with D possibly matching TRBD1 (5 bases). The CDR3 loop spans 13 amino acids. Germline loops: CDR1 SGHAT, CDR2 FQDESV (reference sequence). The V gene lost 1 base and the J gene lost 6 bases, with 9 bases spanning the gap. The CDR3 bases are TGTGCCAGCAGCTTAGGCAGGGTGGCTGAAGCTTTCTTT. Protein sequence: CASSLGRVAEAFF.

Note on this clone: The sample has other DNA sequences that encode this CDR3 too. The rearrangement uses TRBV18 and TRBJ1-2, with D possibly matching TRBD1 (5 bases). V was shortened by 3 bases and J by 3 bases, with 8 bases between the two germline ends. CDR3 size: 13 residues. In germline, CDR1 is KGHSH, CDR2 LQKENI. In DNA form, the CDR3 reads TGTGCCAGCTCACCCGACAGAGACTATGGCTACACCTTC. Translated: CASSPDRDYGYTF.